The 4 T cell receptor beta chains below all came from one sample that was sequenced in a study of blood T cell repertoires in COVID-19. Clones were read by immunoSEQ multiplex PCR, and TCRdb kept only the in-frame ones, dropping some. The sample includes more than 300,000 clones, 88% of them seen just once. The sample comprised peripheral blood. Receptors were obtained from a woman aged 65 to 85 with COVID-19, enrolled during active disease.

The chain links TRBV28 to TRBJ1-2; TRBD1 matches at 7 bases. J gave up 2 bases and V 3 bases, and 12 bases lay outside the gene matches. There are 17 residues in the CDR3. Germline CDR1 and CDR2: MDHEN and SYDVKM. For the CDR3, the DNA is TGTGCCAGCAGTTTTGGGGGTCTACAGGGGACCAACTATGGCTACACCTTC. It specifies CASSFGGLQGTNYGYTF.

This rearrangement joins TRBV29-1 to TRBJ1-4; TRBD1 might be the D (6 bases). Germline assignment: CDR1 SQVTM and CDR2 ANQGSEA. The V end lost 7 bases, the J end lost 7 bases, and 13 bases lay between the germline ends. The CDR3 covers 12 residues. CDR3 sequence: CSGGRGSEKLFF. In DNA, the CDR3 is TGCAGCGGGGGTAGGGGGTCTGAAAAACTGTTTTTT.

The rearrangement uses TRBV7-9 and TRBJ1-3, with D tentatively TRBD1 (5 bases). CDR1 is SEHNR and CDR2 is FQNEAQ in the germline V gene (reference sequence). The CDR3 length is 18 residues. V was clipped by 2 bases and J by 2 bases, with 19 bases between them. The CDR3 DNA reads as TGTGCCAGCAGCTTATACGAAATAAAAGGCAGGGCTGGAAACACCATATATTTT. This encodes CASSLYEIKGRAGNTIYF.

This clone was recorded only once. The CDR3 reads CASSLGDRGRGYTF. The CDR3 DNA follows: TGTGCCAGCAGCTTGGGAGACAGGGGGCGCGGCTACACCTTC. V is TRBV5-5 and J is TRBJ1-2, with TRBD1 matching 10 bases. The CDR3 runs 14 residues. V lost 0 bases, J lost 8 bases, and 4 bases stayed unmatched. Germline V lookup: CDR1 SGHKS, CDR2 YYEKEE (reference sequence).